The sequence of this TCR beta chain was determined in a study of vaccination effects on CD4 cells after COVID-19. As for the study in general: A few million PBMC were seeded per well and grown in the presence of 10 IU/ml IL-2 and 8.5 to 10 ug/ml peptides.

For this clone: The target antigen is unknown.

A roughly 10-day culture period preceded the isolation of CD4+ T cells. Subjects were given two BNT162b2 or mRNA-1273 vaccine doses. Nucleocapsid antibody tests were negative, and the vaccine recipients had no prior SARS-CoV-2 infection. TCRdb's copy holds only in-frame clones and misses some; the assay was immunoSEQ multiplex PCR. The sample consists of about 73,000 clones, 73% of them appearing once. Study results and caveats: Researchers reported few convalescent patients and no early post-infection timepoints in the study. Clonal contraction was marked in infection- and vaccine-induced clones late after vaccination.

The receptor was isolated from a human donor who received a COVID-19 vaccine. This material consisted of CD4+ T cells from PBMCs cultured without peptide, taken after COVID-19 vaccination.

The CDR3 here is CASSQYGGTQIRGEKLFF. The CDR3 DNA reads TGTGCCAGCAGCCAGTACGGCGGGACCCAAATCCGGGGTGAAAAACTGTTTTTT. The chain couples TRBV3-1 (or the pseudogene TRBV3-2) to TRBJ1-4, with D possibly TRBD1 on 5 matching bases. Trimming stripped 3 bases from V and 7 bases from J, with 24 bases between. Per the germline V gene, CDR1 is LGHDT and CDR2 is YNNKEL (reference sequence). The CDR3 sequence is 18 residues long.